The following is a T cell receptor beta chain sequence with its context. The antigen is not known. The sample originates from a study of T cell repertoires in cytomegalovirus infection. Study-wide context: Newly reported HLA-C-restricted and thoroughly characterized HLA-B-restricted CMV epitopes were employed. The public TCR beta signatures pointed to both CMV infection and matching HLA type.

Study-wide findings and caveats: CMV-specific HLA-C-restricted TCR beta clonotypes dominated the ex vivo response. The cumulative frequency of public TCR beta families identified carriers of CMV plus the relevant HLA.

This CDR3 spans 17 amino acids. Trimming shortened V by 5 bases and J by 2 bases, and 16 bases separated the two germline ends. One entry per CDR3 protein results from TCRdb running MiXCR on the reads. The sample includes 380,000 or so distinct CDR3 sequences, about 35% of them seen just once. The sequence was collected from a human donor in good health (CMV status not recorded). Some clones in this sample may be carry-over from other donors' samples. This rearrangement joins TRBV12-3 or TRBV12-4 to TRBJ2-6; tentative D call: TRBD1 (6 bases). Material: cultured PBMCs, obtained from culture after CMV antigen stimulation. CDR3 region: CASSLFGGGTGANVLTF. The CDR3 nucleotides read TGTGCCAGCAGTCTCTTTGGGGGCGGAACTGGGGCCAACGTCCTGACTTTC.